These 10 T cell receptor beta chains were sequenced from one sample in a study of blood T cell repertoires in COVID-19. Produced via immunoSEQ multiplex PCR; TCRdb's table is partial and in-frame only. The sample records 300,000 to 350,000 clones, approximately 88% being singletons. The sequenced sample consisted of PBMCs or T cells enriched from blood (not recorded which). These receptor sequences come from a man younger than 45 who had recovered from COVID-19.

The chain is built from TRBV7-9 and TRBJ1-1; D possibly corresponds to TRBD1 (5 bases). The V and J ends lost 5 bases and 1 base respectively, with 11 bases between them. The CDR3 extends over 14 amino acids. The V gene's germline CDR1 is SEHNR and CDR2 FQNEAQ (reference sequence). This CDR3 reads CASSPYQGNTEAFF. CDR3 sequence (DNA): TGTGCCAGCAGCCCGTACCAGGGGAACACTGAAGCTTTCTTT.

This chain uses TRBV24-1 with TRBJ2-1, with 7 bases matching TRBD2. Germline V gene sequence: CDR1 KGHDR, CDR2 SFDVKD. The CDR3 totals 15 residues. V shed 4 bases and J 2 bases; nucleotides not matched to a gene: 4. CDR3: CATSDPGGAYNEQFF. For the CDR3, the DNA is TGTGCCACCAGTGACCCTGGGGGGGCCTACAATGAGCAGTTCTTC.

This rearrangement joins TRBV3-1 (or the pseudogene TRBV3-2) to TRBJ1-1; the match to TRBD1 covers 8 bases. This CDR3 region has 14 residues. Germline CDR1 is LGHDT and CDR2 is YNNKEL (reference sequence). Trimming cost V 3 bases and J 5 bases; bases outside gene matches: 5. Here the CDR3 DNA reads TGTGCCAGCAGCCAGACAGGGGACGGGACTGAAGCTTTCTTT. This translates into CASSQTGDGTEAFF.

The J gene is TRBJ1-2, the V gene TRBV6-5; TRBD1 matches 7 bases. This CDR3 comprises 16 residues. Germline assignment: CDR1 MNHEY and CDR2 SVGAGI. The trim removed 2 bases at V and 0 bases at J, leaving 6 bases unmatched. DNA for the CDR3: TGTGCCAGCAGTTACCGACAGGGTTCACCTAACTATGGCTACACCTTC. Translating gives CASSYRQGSPNYGYTF.

Turning to this clone: An end of the junction differs from the germline gene, which may be a read error. This chain joins TRBV27 and TRBJ1-1, with 8 bases matching TRBD1. CDR1 and CDR2 from the germline V gene are MNHEY and SMNVEV (reference sequence). The CDR3 runs to 13 residues. The CDR3 DNA is TGTGCCAGCAGTTCCCCGGACAGGGTAGAAGCTTTCTTC. Its protein is CASSSPDRVEAFF.

V is TRBV13 and J is TRBJ2-1; TRBD1 aligns across 9 bases. This CDR3 is built from 15 residues. The junction had 5 bases not matched to a gene; V was cut back by 4 bases and J by 4 bases. CDR1 and CDR2 (germline): PRHDT, FYEKMQ (reference sequence). The CDR3 nucleotides read TGTGCCAGCAGCTCGCCGGGACAGGGATACAATGAGCAGTTCTTC. It is translated as CASSSPGQGYNEQFF.

The chain joins TRBV28 to TRBJ1-4; D uncertain. This CDR3 is 14 amino acids long. The V gene's germline CDR1 is MDHEN and CDR2 SYDVKM. Trimming pared 4 bases from V and 3 bases from J, leaving 9 bases between. CDR3 sequence: CASSSSGANEKLFF. The CDR3 DNA follows: TGTGCCAGCAGTTCCTCTGGAGCTAATGAAAAACTGTTTTTT.

V and J are TRBV5-1 and TRBJ1-1; no definite D call. In germline, CDR1 is SGHRS, CDR2 YFSETQ. The V gene lost 0 bases and the J gene lost 2 bases, with 11 bases spanning the gap. The CDR3 consists of 15 residues. The CDR3: CASSLGVRQNTEAFF. The CDR3, as DNA: TGCGCCAGCAGCTTGGGTGTCAGACAAAACACTGAAGCTTTCTTT. The whole variable domain, remainder taken from reference TRBV5-1 and TRBJ1-1, is KAGVTQTPRYLIKTRGQQVTLSCSPISGHRSVSWYQQTPGQGLQFLFEYFSETQRNKGNFPGRFSGRQFSNSRSEMNVSTLELGDSALYLCASSLGVRQNTEAFFGQGTRLTVV.

The J gene is TRBJ1-1, the V gene TRBV12-3 or TRBV12-4; possibly TRBD1 for D (5 bases). Trimming stripped 7 bases from V and 7 bases from J, with 13 bases between. This CDR3 comprises 12 residues. Here the CDR3 DNA reads TGTGCCAGCACCCGGTGGGGGGTTGAAGCTTTCTTT. This translates into CASTRWGVEAFF.

V and J are TRBV28 and TRBJ1-3; D gene ambiguous. The CDR3 loop spans 12 amino acids. Trimming shortened V by 5 bases and J by 7 bases, and 9 bases separated the two germline ends. From germline, CDR1 is MDHEN and CDR2 SYDVKM. CDR3 loop: CASSPSRNTIYF. The DNA for the CDR3 is TGTGCCAGCAGTCCCTCCCGGAACACCATATATTTT.